These 10 T cell receptor beta chains came from one sample sequenced in a study of T cells after yellow fever vaccination. One entry per CDR3 protein results from TCRdb running MiXCR on the 5' RACE reads. The repertoire has about 580,000 distinct CDR3 sequences, about a sixth of them found once; the top ten carry around a sixth. Sequencing was performed on PBMCs, taken 5 days after the first yellow fever vaccination. These receptors were collected from a man younger than 35 who received the YFV17D yellow fever vaccine.

In its sample, this clonotype was seen a few times. The V call is TRBV25-1, the J call TRBJ2-1; TRBD1 aligns across 7 bases. Germline V gene data show CDR1 as MGHDK and CDR2 as SYGVNS. Germline trimming cut 1 base from V and 5 bases from J; bases unmatched to any gene: 8. The CDR3 extends over 16 amino acids. CDR3 amino acids: CASSEFQGVDHNEQFF. The CDR3, as DNA: TGTGCCAGCAGTGAATTTCAGGGGGTGGATCACAATGAGCAGTTCTTC.

The chain links TRBV7-6 to TRBJ2-7; D gene unclear. CDR3 size: 16 residues. V was shortened by 1 base and J by 3 bases, with 16 bases between the two germline ends. CDR1 is SGHVS, CDR2 FNYEAQ, per germline. The CDR3 nucleotides read TGTGCCAGCAGCTTAGAAGCCCACGCCCCGAACTACGAGCAGTACTTC. This encodes CASSLEAHAPNYEQYF.

This clonotype appeared once. At one of its ends the junction is not consistent with the germline gene, which may arise from a read error. This chain connects TRBV20-1 to TRBJ1-6; no clear D. The CDR3 consists of 14 residues. Germline V lookup: CDR1 DFQATT, CDR2 SNEGSKA (reference sequence). CDR3 in DNA: TGCTGTGCTGAACAGAGCTCCTATAATTCACCCCTCCACTTT. Translated, it gives CCAEQSSYNSPLHF.

This clonotype was seen only a few times. The chain has TRBV12-3 or TRBV12-4 and TRBJ2-1; either TRBD1 or TRBD2 may fit D (5 bases each). The CDR3 runs 15 residues. V lost 5 bases and J lost 7, with 18 bases in between. The CDR3 DNA follows: TGTGCCAGCAGTCCCTCCGGGACCCCTTCTAATGAGCAGTTCTTC. Its protein product is CASSPSGTPSNEQFF.

The chain couples TRBV29-1 to TRBJ2-3; TRBD2 agrees at 8 bases. The trim removed 6 bases at V and 5 bases at J, leaving 13 bases unmatched. The CDR3 has 15 residues. The germline V gene encodes CDR1 SQVTM and CDR2 ANQGSEA. CDR3 sequence reads: CSVWPHGTSEDTQYF. In nucleotides, the CDR3 is TGCAGCGTCTGGCCCCATGGGACTAGTGAAGATACGCAGTATTTT.

The V gene is TRBV6-5, the J gene TRBJ2-1, with TRBD1 matching 8 bases. CDR1 MNHEY and CDR2 SVGAGI come from the germline V gene. J lost 14 bases, V lost 6 bases, and 6 bases had no gene match. This CDR3 region has 11 residues. Here the CDR3 DNA reads TGTGCCAGCAGCGACTCGGGACAGGAGTTCTTC. Translating it yields CASSDSGQEFF.

About this clonotype itself: A junction boundary mismatches the germline segment, possibly from a read error. The V gene is TRBV4-2, the J gene TRBJ2-4, with D possibly being TRBD2 (6 bases). The CDR3 spans 12 residues. CDR1 and CDR2 (germline): LGHNA, YNFKEQ. The CDR3 protein is CASSQGSEGLHF. CDR3 nucleotides: TGTGCCAGCAGCCAAGGATCGGAGGGGCTGCACTTC.

The chain combines TRBV12-5 with TRBJ1-6, with D possibly matching TRBD1 (6 bases). V was shortened by 2 bases and J by 10 bases, with 12 bases between the two germline ends. Per germline, CDR1 LGHNT and CDR2 FRNRAP. The CDR3 totals 14 residues. CDR3: CASGLNREESPLHF. The CDR3 nucleotides are TGTGCTAGTGGTTTGAACAGGGAAGAGTCACCCCTCCACTTT.

This clonotype has a count of ten or more. The J gene is TRBJ1-1, the V gene TRBV12-3 or TRBV12-4; D remains unclear. Trimming left V 6 bases short and J 10 bases short, with 12 bases between. This CDR3 contains 11 residues. DNA for the CDR3: TGTGCCAGCAGCCTCGGGTTGGGAGCTTTCTTT. It translates to CASSLGLGAFF.

This clonotype was counted a few times. The CDR3 coding sequence is TGTGCCAGCAGTGAGCGACAGGGGGATTCACCCCTCCACTTT. This translates into CASSERQGDSPLHF. The V gene is TRBV6-1, the J gene TRBJ1-6; 9 nucleotides align to TRBD1. Germline V gene lookup returns CDR1 MNHNS and CDR2 SASEGT. The CDR3 sequence is 14 residues long. The V gene end was trimmed by 3 bases and the J gene end by 8 bases; junction bases not matched to a gene: 2.